The text below deals with one T cell receptor (beta chain). Its cognate antigen is unknown. The sample originates from a study of response to subunit inactivated influenza vaccine. TCRdb re-derived calls from the RT-PCR reads in MiXCR, one entry per CDR3 protein. The sample lists more than 700,000 distinct CDR3 sequences; around 20% were seen once. Between the trimmed V and J ends, which lost 1 base and 0 bases, there was a span of 8 bases. The CDR3 runs 15 residues. Germline V gene lookup returns CDR1 MDHEN and CDR2 SYDVKM. Study conclusions and caveats: Authors suggested each seasonal influenza vaccination recruits few new T cells.

The source is a man aged 45-65 years who received an inactivated influenza vaccine. The input for sequencing was PBMCs from blood, taken roughly 5 days after vaccination. The chain carries TRBV28 and TRBJ2-3; D is unclear. The CDR3 reads CASSLFAESTDTQYF. The CDR3 DNA reads TGTGCCAGCAGTTTATTTGCGGAAAGCACAGATACGCAGTATTTT.